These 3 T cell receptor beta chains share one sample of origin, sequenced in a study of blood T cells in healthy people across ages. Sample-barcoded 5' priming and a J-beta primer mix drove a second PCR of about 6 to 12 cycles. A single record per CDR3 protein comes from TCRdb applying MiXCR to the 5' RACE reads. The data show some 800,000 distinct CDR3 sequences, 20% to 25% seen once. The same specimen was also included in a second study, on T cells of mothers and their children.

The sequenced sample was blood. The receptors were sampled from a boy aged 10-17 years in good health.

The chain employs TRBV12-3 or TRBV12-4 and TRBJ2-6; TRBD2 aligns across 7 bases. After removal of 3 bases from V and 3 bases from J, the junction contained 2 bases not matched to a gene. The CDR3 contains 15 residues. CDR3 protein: CASSLGGVGANVLTF. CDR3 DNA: TGTGCCAGCAGTTTGGGGGGGGTTGGGGCCAACGTCCTGACTTTC.

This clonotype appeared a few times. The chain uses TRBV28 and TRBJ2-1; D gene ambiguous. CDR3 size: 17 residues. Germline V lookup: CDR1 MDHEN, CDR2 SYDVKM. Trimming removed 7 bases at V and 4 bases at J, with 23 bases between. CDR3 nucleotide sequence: TGTGCCAGCACCGAAGAAGGCTTACGGTACTCGTACAATGAGCAGTTCTTC. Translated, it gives CASTEEGLRYSYNEQFF.

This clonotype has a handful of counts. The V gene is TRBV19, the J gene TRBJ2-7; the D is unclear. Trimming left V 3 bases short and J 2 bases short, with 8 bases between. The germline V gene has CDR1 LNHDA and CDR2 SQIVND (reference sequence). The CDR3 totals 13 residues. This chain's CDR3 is CASSIATAYEQYF. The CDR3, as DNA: TGTGCCAGTAGTATCGCGACCGCCTACGAGCAGTACTTC.